One sample yielded the 13 T cell receptor beta chains listed below, sequenced in a study of siplizumab effects on memory and regulatory T cells. The method was immunoSEQ multiplex PCR; TCRdb's version includes in-frame clones alone and lacks a portion of them. The repertoire consists of 95,000 to 100,000 clones, with around nine tenths occurring once and the leading ten covering 12%. The sample taken for sequencing was non-Treg CD4+ T cells sorted from blood. The receptor source for this set is a human donor in good health.

This clone was recorded once. The chain joins TRBV7-2 to TRBJ2-7; 8 nucleotides match TRBD2. The germline V gene encodes CDR1 SGHTA and CDR2 FQGNSA. The junction had 10 bases not matched to a gene; V was cut back by 5 bases and J by 4 bases. The CDR3 has 15 residues. CDR3 coding DNA: TGTGCCAGCAGCCCCCGGAGCGGGAGAATTTACGAGCAGTACTTC. Its protein product is CASSPRSGRIYEQYF.

This clone was recorded once. The sample has other DNA sequences that encode this CDR3 too. This chain connects TRBV7-2 to TRBJ2-7, with 9 nucleotides matching TRBD2. The J segment lost 6 bases and the V segment lost 1 base, leaving 4 bases of the junction unmatched. Germline loops: CDR1 SGHTA, CDR2 FQGNSA. This CDR3 has 14 residues. CDR3 residues: CASSLGVAGVEQYF. CDR3 DNA: TGTGCCAGCAGCTTAGGGGTAGCGGGAGTCGAGCAGTACTTC.

The gene calls are TRBV18 and TRBJ2-7; 10 bases agree with TRBD1. The CDR3 runs 15 residues. CDR1 is KGHSH, CDR2 LQKENI, per germline. The V segment lost 3 bases and the J segment 2 bases; nucleotides outside the gene matches: 4. The CDR3 nucleotides read TGTGCCAGCTCACCTCCGGGACAGGGGACCTACGAGCAGTACTTC. This encodes CASSPPGQGTYEQYF.

V gene TRBV30 combines with J gene TRBJ2-2; D could derive from TRBD1 or TRBD2 (6 bases each). Germline CDR1 is GTSNPN and CDR2 is SVGIG (reference sequence). V lost 2 bases to trimming and J lost 1 base, with 11 bases between them. This CDR3 region has 15 residues. The CDR3 nucleotides are TGTGCCTGGAGTACGGGGGCGGTGAACACCGGGGAGCTGTTTTTT. Translated: CAWSTGAVNTGELFF.

The chain joins TRBV28 to TRBJ2-6; D remains unclear. Germline CDR1 is MDHEN and CDR2 is SYDVKM. The CDR3 has 14 amino acids. Trimming removed 4 bases from V and 0 bases from J, with 4 bases in between. CDR3 region: CASSSGSGANVLTF. The DNA for the CDR3 is TGTGCCAGCAGTTCCGGCTCTGGGGCCAACGTCCTGACTTTC.

The V call is TRBV29-1, the J call TRBJ2-6, with D unresolved. V dropped 4 bases and J dropped 3 bases, with 4 bases sitting between them. The CDR3 is 12 amino acids. From germline, CDR1 is SQVTM and CDR2 ANQGSEA. In DNA form, the CDR3 reads TGCAGCGTTGGTGATGGGGCCAACGTCCTGACTTTC. Its protein product is CSVGDGANVLTF. Looking up the rest from reference TRBV29-1 and TRBJ2-6 gives the full variable domain: SAVISQKPSRDICQRGTSLTIQCQVDSQVTMMFWYRQQPGQSLTLIATANQGSEATYESGFVIDKFPISRPNLTFSTLTVSNMSPEDSSIYLCSVGDGANVLTFGAGSRLTVL.

This chain connects TRBV19 to TRBJ2-7, with TRBD2 matching over 7 bases. V was pared by 5 bases and J by 1 base, with 8 bases of the junction left unmatched. The CDR3 runs to 15 residues. The germline V gene has CDR1 LNHDA and CDR2 SQIVND (reference sequence). CDR3 sequence reads: CASSSQLASSYEQYF. The CDR3 DNA is TGTGCCAGTAGTTCTCAACTAGCGTCTTCCTACGAGCAGTACTTC.

The V call is TRBV20-1, the J call TRBJ2-5; the D call may be TRBD1 or TRBD2 (5 bases each). Germline CDR1 DFQATT, CDR2 SNEGSKA (reference sequence). V lost 6 bases and J lost 5, with 10 bases in between. The CDR3 covers 11 residues. DNA of the CDR3: TGCAGTGCCGGGACCGGGGAGACCCAGTACTTC. Protein sequence: CSAGTGETQYF.

The chain uses TRBV7-2 and TRBJ1-3; 7 positions match TRBD1. The ends lost 2 bases at V and 0 bases at J; junction bases unmatched: 4. CDR1 and CDR2 from the germline V gene are SGHTA and FQGNSA. The CDR3 extends over 16 amino acids. The CDR3 DNA sequence: TGTGCCAGCAGCTTAAGGGGGCCAGGCTCTGGAAACACCATATATTTT. Translated, it gives CASSLRGPGSGNTIYF.

The chain has TRBV5-6 and TRBJ2-7, with 9 nucleotides matching TRBD1. The CDR3 is 15 residues long. J gave up 5 bases and V 6 bases, and 12 bases lay outside the gene matches. In germline, CDR1 is SGHDT, CDR2 YYEEEE. This CDR3 is CASTLFRDRVHEQYF. DNA for the CDR3: TGTGCCAGCACCCTGTTCCGGGACAGGGTTCACGAGCAGTACTTC. Based on the CDR3 plus reference TRBV5-6 and TRBJ2-7, the full variable domain is DAGVTQSPTHLIKTRGQQVTLRCSPKSGHDTVSWYQQALGQGPQFIFQYYEEEERQRGNFPDRFSGHQFPNYSSELNVNALLLGDSALYLCASTLFRDRVHEQYFGPGTRLTVT.

The rearrangement links TRBV6-6 to TRBJ2-2, with TRBD2 as a possible D gene (6 bases). The germline V and J ends were trimmed by 6 bases and 3 bases, with 14 bases remaining between them. Germline CDR1 is MNHNY and CDR2 is SVGAGI (reference sequence). This CDR3 is built from 15 residues. CDR3 bases: TGTGCCAGCAGCTGGGTGGAGGGAGACACCGGGGAGCTGTTTTTT. Protein sequence: CASSWVEGDTGELFF.

The J gene is TRBJ2-7, the V gene TRBV5-4; D could derive from TRBD1 or TRBD2 (5 bases each). Germline CDR1 reads SGHNT; CDR2 reads YYREEE (reference sequence). Trimming took off 2 bases at V and 2 bases at J, with 11 bases between the two ends. The CDR3 length is 14 residues. The CDR3: CASSFTGPAYEQYF. CDR3 nucleotide sequence: TGTGCCAGCAGCTTCACGGGACCTGCCTACGAGCAGTACTTC.

The CDR3 loop reads CASRSMGMGNQPQHF. For the CDR3, the DNA is TGTGCCAGCAGATCAATGGGGATGGGCAATCAGCCCCAGCATTTT. The chain couples TRBV6-1 to TRBJ1-5; D ambiguous. V was shortened by 6 bases and J by 2 bases, with 14 bases between the two germline ends. The CDR3 runs to 15 residues. Germline V gene lookup returns CDR1 MNHNS and CDR2 SASEGT.